Below are 31 T cell receptor beta chains sequenced from a single sample in a study of graft-versus-host responses after intestinal transplantation. The method was immunoSEQ multiplex PCR; TCRdb's version includes in-frame clones alone and lacks a portion of them. The sample shows roughly 120,000 clones, just under 95% of them seen only once. The antigens these receptors bind are not known. The material was unstimulated CD8+ T cells sorted from spleen or lymph node cells, obtained before transplant. These receptors all come from a human donor who was the organ donor for an intestinal transplant.

This chain links TRBV11-3 with TRBJ2-1; D tentatively reads TRBD1 or TRBD2 (6 bases each). The CDR3 loop spans 13 amino acids. Per germline, CDR1 SGHNT and CDR2 YENEEA. V was clipped by 5 bases and J by 7 bases, with 12 bases between them. CDR3 sequence: CASSPQGRNEQFF. The CDR3 DNA reads as TGTGCCAGCAGCCCGCAGGGGAGGAATGAGCAGTTCTTC.

This clone was counted a few times. The chain is built from TRBV6-1 and TRBJ1-3; D unresolved. Trimming stripped 8 bases from V and 4 bases from J, with 18 bases between. The CDR3 spans 15 residues. CDR1 and CDR2 from the germline V gene are MNHNS and SASEGT. Here the CDR3 DNA reads TGTGCCAGCCAAAAAGTGGGGATTACGGGAAACACCATATATTTT. It encodes CASQKVGITGNTIYF.

The V and J genes are TRBV29-1 and TRBJ2-3; possible D gene TRBD2, 5 bases. Germline V gene lookup returns CDR1 SQVTM and CDR2 ANQGSEA. V dropped 6 bases and J dropped 2 bases, with 9 bases sitting between them. This CDR3 has 12 amino acids. CDR3 sequence reads: CSVGKNTDTQYF. In DNA, the CDR3 is TGCAGCGTCGGGAAAAACACAGATACGCAGTATTTT.

The chain is built from TRBV6-6 and TRBJ2-5; 7 bases align to TRBD2. Germline V lookup: CDR1 MNHNY, CDR2 SVGAGI (reference sequence). The CDR3 extends over 14 amino acids. V gave up 4 bases and J gave up 2 bases; unmatched junction bases: 4. This CDR3 is CASSWSSGQETQYF. The CDR3 region has the DNA TGTGCCAGCAGTTGGTCTAGCGGACAAGAGACCCAGTACTTC.

As to this clone: The identical CDR3 is also encoded by other nucleotide sequences in the sample. The chain's CDR3 is CASSGYRGNTIYF. The CDR3 DNA reads as TGTGCCAGCAGCGGTTACCGTGGAAACACCATATATTTT. The chain uses TRBV9 and TRBJ1-3; D unresolved. The germline CDR1 and CDR2 sequences are SGDLS and YYNGEE. Trimming removed 3 bases at V and 3 bases at J, with 7 bases between. CDR3 length: 13 residues.

Worth noting for this clone: The sample contains more than one DNA sequence encoding this CDR3. The gene calls are TRBV27 and TRBJ2-1; TRBD2 matches at 7 bases. With V trimmed by 5 bases and J by 8 bases, 9 bases remained unmatched. Germline V gene lookup returns CDR1 MNHEY and CDR2 SMNVEV (reference sequence). This CDR3 spans 14 amino acids. CDR3 residues: CASSPTGGPDEQFF. CDR3 sequence (DNA): TGTGCCAGCAGTCCCACGGGGGGTCCGGATGAGCAGTTCTTC.

This sequence joins TRBV27 and TRBJ2-3; TRBD1 might be the D (6 bases). Germline CDR1 and CDR2: MNHEY and SMNVEV (reference sequence). V was shortened by 5 bases and J by 7 bases, with 22 bases between the two germline ends. The CDR3 loop spans 16 amino acids. In DNA, the CDR3 is TGTGCCAGCAGTATCGACACAGGGACCGGCACTAATACGCAGTATTTT. Translation: CASSIDTGTGTNTQYF.

This rearrangement joins TRBV27 to TRBJ1-2; D is possibly TRBD1 (5 bases). Per germline, CDR1 MNHEY and CDR2 SMNVEV (reference sequence). V was cut by 6 bases and J by 4 bases, with 9 bases left in between. The CDR3 totals 12 residues. CDR3 region: CASRRGPYGYTF. As DNA, the CDR3 is TGTGCCAGCAGGCGGGGCCCCTATGGCTACACCTTC.

The CDR3 protein is CASSLSGGPGYTF. The CDR3 DNA reads as TGCGCCAGCAGCTTATCAGGGGGCCCTGGCTACACCTTC. This sequence joins TRBV5-1 and TRBJ1-2; 8 bases match TRBD1. V lost 2 bases, J lost 7 bases, and 4 bases stayed unmatched. The germline V gene encodes CDR1 SGHRS and CDR2 YFSETQ. This CDR3 has 13 amino acids.

The V and J genes are TRBV4-1 and TRBJ1-5; perhaps TRBD1 as D (6 bases). The CDR3 runs to 15 residues. V was pared by 4 bases and J by 6 bases, with 16 bases between. Germline assignment: CDR1 MGHRA and CDR2 YSYEKL. The CDR3 DNA reads TGCGCCAGCAGCCTAAATGGGGGGGCTGGTCAGCCCCAGCATTTT. This codes for CASSLNGGAGQPQHF.

V usage is TRBV20-1 and J usage is TRBJ1-2, with unresolved D. The CDR3 is 9 residues long. Germline values: CDR1 DFQATT, CDR2 SNEGSKA (reference sequence). V was clipped by 8 bases and J by 2 bases, with 3 bases between them. CDR3 nucleotides: TGCAGTCCGAACTATGGCTACACCTTC. Translating gives CSPNYGYTF.

J is TRBJ1-1 and V is TRBV27; D ambiguous. From germline, CDR1 is MNHEY and CDR2 SMNVEV (reference sequence). CDR3 length: 13 amino acids. The V gene lost 4 bases and the J gene lost 8 bases, with 14 bases spanning the gap. CDR3 sequence: CASSSGVLGEAFF. The DNA for the CDR3 is TGTGCCAGCAGTTCCGGCGTCTTGGGGGAAGCTTTCTTT.

The genes are TRBV6-1 and TRBJ2-7; the match to TRBD1 covers 7 bases. CDR1 and CDR2 from the germline V gene are MNHNS and SASEGT. Losses at the gene ends were 3 bases for V and 4 bases for J; bases not matched to a gene: 15. This CDR3 comprises 17 residues. The CDR3 DNA reads as TGTGCCAGCAGTGACCCCAAGGACAGGCCCCACTTTTACGAGCAGTACTTC. Its translation is CASSDPKDRPHFYEQYF.

This clone appeared once. This sequence joins TRBV28 and TRBJ2-7, with TRBD1 identical over 7 bases. V trimming: 6 bases; J trimming: 6 bases; junction bases outside the gene matches: 11. Germline CDR1 reads MDHEN; CDR2 reads SYDVKM. The CDR3 covers 14 residues. For the CDR3, the DNA is TGTGCCAGCAGCCAACCGGGACAGCCTGTCGAGCAGTACTTC. Its protein is CASSQPGQPVEQYF.

The V gene is TRBV4-1, the J gene TRBJ1-1; tentative D call: TRBD1 (5 bases). CDR1 is MGHRA, CDR2 YSYEKL, per germline. The CDR3 length is 15 residues. Trimming removed 4 bases at V and 6 bases at J, with 18 bases between. In DNA, the CDR3 is TGCGCCAGCAGCCCCCTTGGCGGGGGTAGCCCTGAAGCTTTCTTT. Translated: CASSPLGGGSPEAFF.

A word on this clone: Other DNA sequences from this sample encode an identical CDR3 as well. The V and J genes are TRBV5-1 and TRBJ2-3; D gene uncertain. The CDR3 is 11 residues long. V lost 0 bases to trimming and J lost 4 bases, with 0 bases between them. Germline V lookup: CDR1 SGHRS, CDR2 YFSETQ. This chain's CDR3 is CASSLADTQYF. In DNA form, the CDR3 reads TGCGCCAGCAGCTTGGCAGATACGCAGTATTTT.

The chain is built from TRBV9 and TRBJ2-3; D unresolved. With 1 base removed from V and 2 bases from J, the gap between germline ends came to 5 bases. The V gene's germline CDR1 is SGDLS and CDR2 YYNGEE. This CDR3 has 13 amino acids. Here the CDR3 DNA reads TGTGCCAGCAGCGTACTAGACACAGATACGCAGTATTTT. Protein sequence: CASSVLDTDTQYF. The complete variable domain, with remaining parts taken from reference TRBV9 and TRBJ2-3, reads DSGVTQTPKHLITATGQRVTLRCSPRSGDLSVYWYQQSLDQGLQFLIQYYNGEERAKGNILERFSAQQFPDLHSELNLSSLELGDSALYFCASSVLDTDTQYFGPGTRLTVL.

As concerns this clone: Other DNA sequences in this sample translate to the same CDR3. The chain employs TRBV4-1 and TRBJ2-1; a possible D gene is TRBD2 (6 bases). V lost 3 bases and J lost 2, with 8 bases in between. Germline-derived CDR1 and CDR2 are MGHRA and YSYEKL. The CDR3 covers 14 residues. The CDR3 sequence is CASSQGRTYNEQFF. CDR3 bases: TGCGCCAGCAGCCAGGGGAGGACCTACAATGAGCAGTTCTTC.

This chain connects TRBV5-4 to TRBJ2-7, with D uncertain. The CDR3 sequence is 12 residues long. The V gene lost 4 bases and the J gene lost 0 bases, with 5 bases spanning the gap. The germline gives CDR1 SGHNT, CDR2 YYREEE (reference sequence). This CDR3 is CASSGDSYEQYF. For the CDR3, the DNA is TGTGCCAGCAGCGGGGACTCCTACGAGCAGTACTTC.

This chain uses TRBV11-2 with TRBJ2-5, with 7 bases lining up with TRBD2. There are 14 residues in the CDR3. The V gene's germline CDR1 is SGHAT and CDR2 FQNNGV. V gave up 4 bases and J gave up 2 bases; unmatched junction bases: 4. The CDR3 here is CASSSWTSQETQYF. CDR3 in DNA: TGTGCCAGCAGCTCCTGGACTAGTCAAGAGACCCAGTACTTC.

The V gene is TRBV7-8, the J gene TRBJ2-1, with 11 bases that match TRBD2. The CDR3 totals 15 residues. Trimming took 4 bases from V and 3 from J; bases not matched to a gene: 2. The germline V gene has CDR1 SGHVS and CDR2 FQNEAQ. The CDR3 reads CASSSGLAVYNEQFF. The CDR3 region has the DNA TGTGCCAGCAGCTCGGGACTAGCGGTCTACAATGAGCAGTTCTTC.

This chain uses TRBV4-1 with TRBJ2-7, with D maybe TRBD1 (5 bases). The germline V gene encodes CDR1 MGHRA and CDR2 YSYEKL. The CDR3 has 14 amino acids. Trimming removed 2 bases from V and 3 bases from J, with 11 bases in between. The CDR3 protein is CASSQTGSGYEQYF. The DNA of the CDR3 is TGCGCCAGCAGCCAAACAGGATCCGGCTACGAGCAGTACTTC.

The rearrangement links TRBV6-5 to TRBJ1-1; D not resolved. This CDR3 spans 14 amino acids. Per the germline V gene, CDR1 is MNHEY and CDR2 is SVGAGI. Trimming removed 5 bases from V and 7 bases from J, with 17 bases in between. The CDR3 DNA sequence: TGTGCCAGCAGTGACGGTACCTCGAGGGATGAAGCTTTCTTT. As protein: CASSDGTSRDEAFF.

The chain couples TRBV4-1 to TRBJ2-5; D tentatively reads TRBD1 or TRBD2 (7 bases each). The CDR3 is 16 amino acids. Germline V gene data show CDR1 as MGHRA and CDR2 as YSYEKL. Trimming cost V 2 bases and J 3 bases, with 16 bases left between them. CDR3 residues: CASSQWGGGGEETQYF. CDR3 in DNA: TGCGCCAGCAGCCAATGGGGAGGGGGCGGTGAAGAGACCCAGTACTTC.

Comment on this clone: The same CDR3 also results from other DNA sequences found in this sample. The chain uses TRBV5-1 and TRBJ2-1; 7 bases fit TRBD1. Germline V gene data show CDR1 as SGHRS and CDR2 as YFSETQ. V lost 3 bases to trimming and J lost 3 bases; unmatched junction nucleotides: 0. This CDR3 region has 13 residues. The CDR3 sequence: CASSWDSYNEQFF. DNA of the CDR3: TGCGCCAGCAGCTGGGACAGCTACAATGAGCAGTTCTTC. Full variable domain (remainder filled in from reference TRBV5-1 and TRBJ2-1): KAGVTQTPRYLIKTRGQQVTLSCSPISGHRSVSWYQQTPGQGLQFLFEYFSETQRNKGNFPGRFSGRQFSNSRSEMNVSTLELGDSALYLCASSWDSYNEQFFGPGTRLTVL.

This chain uses TRBV7-2 with TRBJ2-3; 7 nucleotides match TRBD2. The CDR3 runs to 12 residues. CDR1 is SGHTA, CDR2 FQGNSA, per germline. Trimming removed 5 bases from V and 5 bases from J; junction bases left unmatched: 1. CDR3 in amino acids: CASSPGGDTQYF. The CDR3 DNA sequence: TGTGCCAGCAGCCCGGGGGGAGATACGCAGTATTTT.

The chain uses TRBV7-8 and TRBJ2-3; maybe TRBD2 (6 bases). This CDR3 region has 15 residues. Trimming removed 5 bases from V and 1 base from J, with 13 bases in between. Germline V lookup: CDR1 SGHVS, CDR2 FQNEAQ. The DNA for the CDR3 is TGTGCCAGCAGCCCGACTAGGGAGGGCACAGATACGCAGTATTTT. Its protein product is CASSPTREGTDTQYF.

This chain uses TRBV2 with TRBJ2-7, with 7 positions matching TRBD2. The germline gives CDR1 SNHLY, CDR2 FYNNEI. V shed 7 bases, J shed 2 bases, and the junction held 17 bases outside the gene matches. CDR3 length: 17 residues. In nucleotides, the CDR3 is TGTGCCAGCAATACGGGCGGGGGACCTAGGTGGGCCTACGAGCAGTACTTC. Translating gives CASNTGGGPRWAYEQYF.

The chain links TRBV6-1 to TRBJ2-5; no definite D call. This CDR3 comprises 16 residues. V was shortened by 4 bases and J by 4 bases, with 19 bases between the two germline ends. CDR1 is MNHNS, CDR2 SASEGT, per germline. The DNA for the CDR3 is TGTGCCAGCAGTGGGGAAAGGCCCCCCCCGGGAGAGACCCAGTACTTC. Its translation: CASSGERPPPGETQYF.

The chain has TRBV28 and TRBJ2-7; D is undetermined. The CDR3 loop spans 14 amino acids. V dropped 2 bases and J dropped 5 bases, with 13 bases sitting between them. CDR1 and CDR2 (germline): MDHEN, SYDVKM. CDR3 DNA: TGTGCCAGCAGTTTAGATTCGGGCCAGAACGAGCAGTACTTC. Its translation is CASSLDSGQNEQYF.

This clone is a singleton in its sample. CDR3 nucleotide sequence: TGTGCCAGCTCACCACTCATGCGGGAGGGCCAGGAGACCCAGTACTTC. Protein product: CASSPLMREGQETQYF. V and J are TRBV18 and TRBJ2-5; 9 bases are a match to TRBD2. The length of the CDR3 is 16 residues. J gave up 5 bases and V 1 base, and 8 bases lay outside the gene matches. Germline V gene lookup returns CDR1 KGHSH and CDR2 LQKENI.